Below, one T cell receptor beta chain is given with its context. Its antigen is undetermined. Germline trimming cut 3 bases from V and 5 bases from J; bases unmatched to any gene: 11. CDR3 length equals 17 residues. The germline V gene has CDR1 SGDLS and CDR2 YYNGEE. These data originate in a study of cytomegalovirus exposure and HLA in healthy donors. Overall study: Early released data had about 85 million unique TCRs, all coming from HLA-typed donors.

60 Vbeta and 13 Jbeta primers were used in PCR. Here immunoSEQ multiplex PCR was the method, and the copy in TCRdb shows in-frame clones only, minus some. The sample includes approximately 100,000 clones, 65% to 75% of them seen just once. Donors sampled were nominally healthy, though unrecorded immune exposures were likely. Study-level points and caveats: The authors considered a cluster of highly shared sequence variants likely to be a sequencing artifact.

The chain links TRBV9 to TRBJ1-4; 9 positions agree with TRBD1. This TCR derives from a female donor in good health and CMV-seronegative. The sequenced sample was PBMCs. The CDR3 DNA reads as TGTGCCAGCAGCGCCGGGGCACAGGGGGCTTGGAATGAAAAACTGTTTTTT. This gives the protein CASSAGAQGAWNEKLFF.